This entry lists 2 T cell receptor beta chains sequenced from one sample in a study of CD4+ T cells in melanoma. Produced via immunoSEQ multiplex PCR; TCRdb's table is partial and in-frame only. The data hold around 110,000 clones, with about 90% observed a single time. The specimen sequenced was peripheral blood. The source of these receptors is a human donor with melanoma.

In this sample, this clone turned up once. The V gene is TRBV4-1, the J gene TRBJ2-1; 9 bases align to TRBD2. J gave up 2 bases and V 1 base, and 3 bases lay outside the gene matches. The CDR3 consists of 16 residues. In germline, CDR1 is MGHRA, CDR2 YSYEKL. CDR3 DNA: TGCGCCAGCAGCCAAGGTCCTAGCGGGACCTACAATGAGCAGTTCTTC. Translating it yields CASSQGPSGTYNEQFF.

The chain joins TRBV7-3 to TRBJ2-2; the D gene is possibly TRBD1 (6 bases). Germline values: CDR1 SGHTA, CDR2 FQGTGA. The germline V and J ends were trimmed by 2 bases and 3 bases, with 10 bases remaining between them. This CDR3 spans 15 amino acids. The CDR3 DNA is TGTGCCAGCAGCTTACGAGGGGGATACACCGGGGAGCTGTTTTTT. Protein sequence: CASSLRGGYTGELFF. Together with reference TRBV7-3 and TRBJ2-2, the CDR3 gives the full variable domain: GAGVSQTPSNKVTEKGKYVELRCDPISGHTALYWYRQSLGQGPEFLIYFQGTGAADDSGLPNDRFFAVRPEGSVSTLKIQRTERGDSAVYLCASSLRGGYTGELFFGEGSRLTVL.